What follows describes a single T cell receptor beta chain. Its antigen is undetermined. Vbeta (60) and Jbeta (13) primers were used in the PCR. The assay was immunoSEQ multiplex PCR, and TCRdb's table has in-frame clones only and misses some. The sample lists 90,000 to 110,000 clones; nearly 80% were seen once. Likely unrecorded immune exposures existed in these nominally healthy donors. This entry belongs to a study of cytomegalovirus exposure and HLA in healthy donors. Notes on the study in general: Previous analysis showed most TCR beta V segments were productive about 90% or about 30% of the time.

V lost 7 bases and J lost 4; bases outside the gene matches: 10. This CDR3 comprises 15 residues. Germline CDR1 SNHLY, CDR2 FYNNEI. The receptor comes from a man aged 30 to 45 in good health and CMV-seronegative. The V and J genes are TRBV2 and TRBJ1-5; 7 bases fit TRBD1. Sample: PBMCs. CDR3 DNA sequence: TGTGCCAGCACCATGGGGGCCAGGGGGAATCAGCCCCAGCATTTT. Its translation: CASTMGARGNQPQHF. The full variable domain, its missing parts supplied by reference TRBV2 and TRBJ1-5, is EPEVTQTPSHQVTQMGQEVILRCVPISNHLYFYWYRQILGQKVEFLVSFYNNEISEKSEIFDDQFSVERPDGSNFTLKIRSTKLEDSAMYFCASTMGARGNQPQHFGDGTRLSIL.